Below are 28 T cell receptor beta chains sequenced from a single sample in a study of Ad26.COV2.S vaccination and SARS-CoV-2 variants. Treatment here: some 20 received Ad26.COV2.S at low or high dose, single or two shots; about 5 received placebo; per-sample allocation not given. Specimen acquisition occurred on day 63 following the initial vaccine or placebo injection. Sequencing was performed with immunoSEQ multiplex PCR; in TCRdb, only in-frame clones are kept and a portion is missing. This table has about half a million clones, roughly 87% appearing once. Sample: peripheral blood, taken in a trial of Ad26.COV2.S vaccine versus placebo. Every receptor here comes from a person between 18 and 59 years old who received the Ad26.COV2.S COVID-19 vaccine or a placebo.

CDR3 sequence: CASSYTEKLFF. CDR3 nucleotide sequence: TGTGCCAGCAGCTATACTGAAAAACTGTTTTTT. The V and J genes are TRBV7-9 and TRBJ1-4; D remains unclear. CDR3 length: 11 amino acids. V shed 4 bases and J shed 7 bases, with 4 bases lying between them. The V gene's germline CDR1 is SEHNR and CDR2 FQNEAQ (reference sequence).

This clone was observed a single time. The chain combines TRBV5-1 with TRBJ2-7; D is undetermined. V was shortened by 2 bases and J by 0 bases, with 12 bases between the two germline ends. Germline V gene data show CDR1 as SGHRS and CDR2 as YFSETQ. CDR3 length: 15 residues. The CDR3 here is CASSFSRQDSYEQYF. The CDR3 DNA reads as TGCGCCAGCAGCTTCTCCCGGCAGGACTCCTACGAGCAGTACTTC.

The V gene is TRBV7-9, the J gene TRBJ2-7, with D possibly being TRBD1 or TRBD2 (5 bases each). V was cut by 3 bases and J by 3 bases, with 12 bases left in between. Germline CDR1 and CDR2: SEHNR and FQNEAQ (reference sequence). The CDR3 spans 14 residues. CDR3 region: CASSFGHEGYEQYF. The CDR3 region has the DNA TGTGCCAGCAGCTTCGGACACGAGGGCTACGAGCAGTACTTC.

The V call is TRBV7-9, the J call TRBJ2-7, with a tentative D call TRBD2 (6 bases). The CDR3 length is 16 residues. Trimming cost V 5 bases and J 1 base, with 18 bases left between them. Looked up from germline, CDR1 is SEHNR and CDR2 is FQNEAQ (reference sequence). In DNA, the CDR3 is TGTGCCAGCAGCCCACGTGATAGCGGAAAGTCCTACGAGCAGTACTTC. The encoded protein is CASSPRDSGKSYEQYF.

This chain uses TRBV10-2 with TRBJ2-1; 8 bases align to TRBD1. The germline V gene encodes CDR1 WSHSY and CDR2 SAAADI. The ends lost 6 bases at V and 8 bases at J; junction bases unmatched: 6. The CDR3 consists of 13 residues. CDR3 residues: CASRGQGPDEQFF. The CDR3 nucleotides are TGCGCCAGCAGAGGACAGGGTCCCGATGAGCAGTTCTTC.

CDR3 region: CASSHRDYLNEQFF. The CDR3 DNA sequence: TGTGCCAGCAGCCACCGGGACTATCTTAATGAGCAGTTCTTC. The gene calls are TRBV14 and TRBJ2-1, with 7 nucleotides matching TRBD2. J gave up 7 bases and V 3 bases, and 6 bases lay outside the gene matches. This CDR3 region has 14 residues. Germline V gives CDR1 SGHDN, CDR2 FVKESK.

This chain connects TRBV29-1 to TRBJ2-3; a possible D gene is TRBD2 (6 bases). The germline V gene encodes CDR1 SQVTM and CDR2 ANQGSEA. Trimming shortened V by 7 bases and J by 4 bases, and 15 bases separated the two germline ends. The CDR3 has 13 amino acids. Here the CDR3 reads CSGGREAADTQYF. DNA for the CDR3: TGCAGCGGGGGAAGGGAGGCCGCAGATACGCAGTATTTT.

This chain connects TRBV5-1 to TRBJ2-2; 7 bases align to TRBD1. J gave up 7 bases and V 3 bases, and 9 bases lay outside the gene matches. The CDR3 length is 15 residues. The germline V gene encodes CDR1 SGHRS and CDR2 YFSETQ. Here the CDR3 DNA reads TGCGCCAGCAGCTGGCAGGGGGAGCAGAGCGGGGAGCTGTTTTTT. This gives the protein CASSWQGEQSGELFF.

The V gene is TRBV18, the J gene TRBJ2-3; the match to TRBD2 covers 14 bases. CDR3 length equals 17 residues. The J segment lost 0 bases and the V segment lost 6 bases, leaving 5 bases of the junction unmatched. Germline CDR1 and CDR2: KGHSH and LQKENI. The DNA for the CDR3 is TGTGCCAGCTCTCCGGGACTAGCGGGGGCCAGCACAGATACGCAGTATTTT. It specifies CASSPGLAGASTDTQYF. Full variable domain (rest looked up from reference TRBV18 and TRBJ2-3): NAGVMQNPRHLVRRRGQEARLRCSPMKGHSHVYWYRQLPEEGLKFMVYLQKENIIDESGMPKERFSAEFPKEGPSILRIQQVVRGDSAAYFCASSPGLAGASTDTQYFGPGTRLTVL.

The chain employs TRBV7-2 and TRBJ2-3; D may correspond to TRBD1 or TRBD2 (5 bases each). V was pared by 5 bases and J by 2 bases, with 17 bases between. Germline CDR1 SGHTA, CDR2 FQGNSA. This CDR3 spans 16 amino acids. The CDR3 region has the DNA TGTGCCAGCAGCCCAGGGACCGGGTCGCCCACAGATACGCAGTATTTT. It is translated as CASSPGTGSPTDTQYF. The full variable domain, its missing parts supplied by reference TRBV7-2 and TRBJ2-3, is GAGVSQSPSNKVTEKGKDVELRCDPISGHTALYWYRQSLGQGLEFLIYFQGNSAPDKSGLPSDRFSAERTGGSVSTLTIQRTQQEDSAVYLCASSPGTGSPTDTQYFGPGTRLTVL.

The gene calls are TRBV7-8 and TRBJ2-7; TRBD2 agrees at 11 bases. This CDR3 spans 14 amino acids. Trimming at V came to 5 bases and at J to 4 bases, leaving 4 bases not matched to a gene. The V gene's germline CDR1 is SGHVS and CDR2 FQNEAQ. Here the CDR3 DNA reads TGTGCCAGCAGCACTAGCGGGAGTTGGTACGAGCAGTACTTC. Protein sequence: CASSTSGSWYEQYF.

The chain recombines TRBV5-1 with TRBJ2-2; 9 bases match TRBD1. This CDR3 region has 15 residues. V gave up 1 base and J gave up 5 bases; unmatched junction bases: 3. In germline, CDR1 is SGHRS, CDR2 YFSETQ. CDR3 protein: CASSLTGGWTGELFF. The DNA of the CDR3 is TGCGCCAGCAGCTTGACAGGGGGCTGGACCGGGGAGCTGTTTTTT.

This clone was observed once. The chain joins TRBV28 to TRBJ2-5, with D tentatively TRBD2 (7 bases). This CDR3 is 11 amino acids long. Trimming removed 8 bases at V and 5 bases at J, with 9 bases between. The germline CDR1 and CDR2 sequences are MDHEN and SYDVKM. The CDR3 DNA is TGTGCCAGCGGGAGGGGGGAGACCCAGTACTTC. This translates into CASGRGETQYF.

The chain carries TRBV2 and TRBJ2-5, with D possibly being TRBD1 (6 bases). This CDR3 region has 15 residues. V lost 4 bases, J lost 1 base, and 13 bases lay in between. Germline assignment: CDR1 SNHLY and CDR2 FYNNEI. This chain's CDR3 is CASSGGPRGQETQYF. CDR3 coding DNA: TGTGCCAGCAGTGGGGGGCCTAGGGGCCAAGAGACCCAGTACTTC.

CDR3 sequence reads: CASSKGQGRVAQYF. The CDR3 DNA reads TGTGCCAGCAGCAAAGGTCAAGGGAGGGTGGCCCAGTACTTC. The chain uses TRBV21-1 and TRBJ2-5; TRBD2, the table's D call, was not compared with the DNA. TRBV21-1 constitutes a pseudogene. This CDR3 contains 14 residues.

The rearrangement joins TRBV30 to TRBJ2-1; the match to TRBD2 covers 14 bases. Germline V gene lookup returns CDR1 GTSNPN and CDR2 SVGIG (reference sequence). Losses at the gene ends were 1 base for V and 4 bases for J; bases not matched to a gene: 6. The CDR3 covers 17 residues. This chain's CDR3 is CAWSAQRTSGRYNEQFF. CDR3 nucleotides: TGTGCCTGGAGTGCACAAAGGACTAGCGGGAGGTACAATGAGCAGTTCTTC. The entire variable domain, with the rest obtained from reference TRBV30 and TRBJ2-1, is as follows: SQTIHQWPATLVQPVGSPLSLECTVEGTSNPNLYWYRQAAGRGLQLLFYSVGIGQISSEVPQNLSASRPQDRQFILSSKKLLLSDSGFYLCAWSAQRTSGRYNEQFFGPGTRLTVL.

V and J are TRBV7-2 and TRBJ2-2; TRBD2 matches at 9 bases. The germline CDR1 and CDR2 sequences are SGHTA and FQGNSA. V lost 4 bases, J lost 6 bases, and 9 bases stayed unmatched. The CDR3 has 16 amino acids. The DNA of the CDR3 is TGTGCCAGCAGCTACGGTAGCGGGGGATACGCCGGGGAGCTGTTTTTT. Encoded protein: CASSYGSGGYAGELFF. The variable domain in full, completed from reference TRBV7-2 and TRBJ2-2, reads GAGVSQSPSNKVTEKGKDVELRCDPISGHTALYWYRQSLGQGLEFLIYFQGNSAPDKSGLPSDRFSAERTGGSVSTLTIQRTQQEDSAVYLCASSYGSGGYAGELFFGEGSRLTVL.

The CDR3 here is CASRARDGIDEKLFF. The DNA for the CDR3 is TGTGCCAGCAGGGCCCGGGACGGCATAGATGAAAAACTGTTTTTT. The gene calls are TRBV6-6 and TRBJ1-4, with a tentative D call TRBD1 (5 bases). The CDR3 runs 15 residues. Trimming cost V 6 bases and J 6 bases, with 17 bases left between them. Looked up from germline, CDR1 is MNHNY and CDR2 is SVGAGI (reference sequence).

The chain employs TRBV5-8 and TRBJ2-6, with unresolved D. The CDR3 length is 15 residues. Per the germline V gene, CDR1 is SGHTS and CDR2 is YDEGEE. V gave up 1 base and J gave up 0 bases, with 5 bases separating them. As DNA, the CDR3 is TGTGCCAGCAGCTTGCAGAACTCTGGGGCCAACGTCCTGACTTTC. It is translated as CASSLQNSGANVLTF.

On this clone itself: One end of the junction is discordant with germline, which a read error may explain. The chain links TRBV4-2 to TRBJ1-6; no clear D gene. The CDR3 runs to 16 residues. Germline V gene sequence: CDR1 LGHNA, CDR2 YNFKEQ. CDR3 coding DNA: TGTGCCAACAGCCAGGCCCCCAGTTTGGATAATTCACCCCTCCACTTT. It encodes CANSQAPSLDNSPLHF.

J is TRBJ2-7 and V is TRBV28; D is unresolved. The CDR3 runs 14 residues. Germline assignment: CDR1 MDHEN and CDR2 SYDVKM. With 3 bases removed from V and 2 bases from J, the gap between germline ends came to 11 bases. This chain's CDR3 is CASSFGLTTYEQYF. The CDR3 DNA reads TGTGCCAGCAGTTTTGGGCTAACGACCTACGAGCAGTACTTC. Together with reference TRBV28 and TRBJ2-7, the CDR3 gives the full variable domain: DVKVTQSSRYLVKRTGEKVFLECVQDMDHENMFWYRQDPGLGLRLIYFSYDVKMKEKGDIPEGYSVSREKKERFSLILESASTNQTSMYLCASSFGLTTYEQYFGPGTRLTVT.

V and J are TRBV7-9 and TRBJ2-1; D might be TRBD1 (6 bases). CDR3 length: 16 amino acids. V gave up 6 bases and J gave up 0 bases, with 15 bases separating them. The V gene's germline CDR1 is SEHNR and CDR2 FQNEAQ (reference sequence). Written as DNA, the CDR3 is TGTGCCAGCAGTTCGGACAGAAGGAGCTCCTACAATGAGCAGTTCTTC. Amino acids: CASSSDRRSSYNEQFF.

The CDR3 sequence is CASSAPGPEGNTIYF. The CDR3 region has the DNA TGTGCCAGCAGCGCCCCCGGTCCTGAGGGAAACACCATATATTTT. This chain joins TRBV9 and TRBJ1-3, with D unclear. Germline lookup yields CDR1 SGDLS and CDR2 YYNGEE. The CDR3 spans 15 residues. The ends were cut back, 3 bases at V and 4 bases at J, with 14 bases in the middle.

Here the CDR3 DNA reads TGTGCCAGCAGCCCCAAGGGAGGGGGGGAGACCCAGTACTTC. Its translation: CASSPKGGGETQYF. This chain connects TRBV7-9 to TRBJ2-5; the D gene is possibly TRBD2 (7 bases). Per the germline V gene, CDR1 is SEHNR and CDR2 is FQNEAQ (reference sequence). The CDR3 length is 14 residues. V gave up 5 bases and J gave up 5 bases, with 15 bases separating them.

The table lists this clone with a few counts. The CDR3 loop is CASTWTENTEAFF. CDR3 nucleotide sequence: TGTGCCAGCACATGGACAGAGAACACTGAAGCTTTCTTT. The chain has TRBV6-5 and TRBJ1-1; D is possibly TRBD1 (6 bases). V lost 7 bases, J lost 1 base, and 10 bases lay in between. The CDR3 length is 13 residues. From germline, CDR1 is MNHEY and CDR2 SVGAGI.

The genes are TRBV6-5 and TRBJ2-3; D is unresolved. The CDR3 is made up of 14 amino acids. Trimming left V 0 bases short and J 5 bases short, with 9 bases between. Looked up from germline, CDR1 is MNHEY and CDR2 is SVGAGI. CDR3 residues: CASSYSKAVDTQYF. CDR3 DNA: TGTGCCAGCAGTTACTCGAAGGCAGTAGATACGCAGTATTTT.

The chain recombines TRBV11-2 with TRBJ2-7; 12 bases align to TRBD1. J gave up 0 bases and V 5 bases, and 8 bases lay outside the gene matches. CDR3 size: 17 residues. Germline V gene lookup returns CDR1 SGHAT and CDR2 FQNNGV. This CDR3 is CASSPGTGGPSSYEQYF. The CDR3 bases are TGTGCCAGCAGCCCCGGGACAGGGGGCCCGAGCTCCTACGAGCAGTACTTC.

This chain joins TRBV11-3 and TRBJ2-1; 7 bases match TRBD2. V lost 0 bases to trimming and J lost 4 bases; unmatched junction nucleotides: 12. Germline loops: CDR1 SGHNT, CDR2 YENEEA. This CDR3 contains 18 residues. CDR3 region: CASSLEGMGSGSYNEQFF. CDR3 DNA: TGTGCCAGCAGCTTAGAGGGTATGGGTAGCGGGTCTTACAATGAGCAGTTCTTC.